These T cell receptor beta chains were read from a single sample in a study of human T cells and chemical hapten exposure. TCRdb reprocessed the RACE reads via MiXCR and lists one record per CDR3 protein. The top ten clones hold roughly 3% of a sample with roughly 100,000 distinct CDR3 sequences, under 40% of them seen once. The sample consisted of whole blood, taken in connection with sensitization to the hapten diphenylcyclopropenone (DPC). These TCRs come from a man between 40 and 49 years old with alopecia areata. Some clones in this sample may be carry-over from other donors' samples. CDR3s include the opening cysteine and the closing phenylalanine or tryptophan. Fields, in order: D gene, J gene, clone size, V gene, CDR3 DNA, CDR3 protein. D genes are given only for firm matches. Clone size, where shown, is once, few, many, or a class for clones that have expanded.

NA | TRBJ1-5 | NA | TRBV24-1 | TGTGCCACCACCCATCAGCCCCAGCATTTT | CATTHQPQHF
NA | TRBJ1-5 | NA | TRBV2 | TGTGCCAGCAGTGACAGGGAAGTGGGTCAGCCCCAGCATTTT | CASSDREVGQPQHF
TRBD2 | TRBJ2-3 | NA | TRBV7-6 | TGTGCCAGCAGCCCCCGTTTCCAGACTAGCGGGACTAGCACAGATACGCAGTATTTT | CASSPRFQTSGTSTDTQYF
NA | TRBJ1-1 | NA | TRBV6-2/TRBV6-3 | TGTGCCAGCAGTTATAGGGGGGCGTACACTGAAGCTTTCTTT | CASSYRGAYTEAFF
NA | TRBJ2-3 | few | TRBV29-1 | TGCAGCGTTGAAGAGTCAGGGGGCACAGATACGCAGTATTTT | CSVEESGGTDTQYF
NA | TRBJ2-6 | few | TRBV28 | TGTGCCAGCAGTTTAGAGGGGGCTGGGGCCAACGTCCTGACTTTC | CASSLEGAGANVLTF
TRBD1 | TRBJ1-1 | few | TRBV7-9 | TGTGCCAGCAGCTTAGGGACAGGGGTTGGAGCTTTCTTT | CASSLGTGVGAFF
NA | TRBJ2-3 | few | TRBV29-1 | TGCAGCGTTGAGTTACATCACACAGATACGCAGTATTTT | CSVELHHTDTQYF
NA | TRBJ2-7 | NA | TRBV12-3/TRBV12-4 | TGTGCCAGCAGTTTAAAGGACGAGCAGTACTTC | CASSLKDEQYF
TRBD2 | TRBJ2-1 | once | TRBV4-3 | TGCGCCAGCAGCCAAGGATACGGGAGGGCCGACAATGAGCAGTTCTTC | CASSQGYGRADNEQFF
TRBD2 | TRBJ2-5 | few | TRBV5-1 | TGCGCCAGCAGCGCGGGGGACTGGGTCCAAGAGACCCAGTACTTC | CASSAGDWVQETQYF
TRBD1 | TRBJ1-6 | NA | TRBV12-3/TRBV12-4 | TGTGCCAGCAGTTTAGCGAGGAACAGGGGCCCGAGCTCCTATAATTCACCCCTCCACTTT | CASSLARNRGPSSYNSPLHF
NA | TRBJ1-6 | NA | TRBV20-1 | TGCAGTGCTAGAGACTCTTTAATTGGGGGGCGAACGGATAATTCACCCCTCCACTTT | CSARDSLIGGRTDNSPLHF
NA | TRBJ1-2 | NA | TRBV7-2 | TGTGCCAGCAGCTTAGATTGGGGCTACACCTTC | CASSLDWGYTF
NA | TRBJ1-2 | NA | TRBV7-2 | TGTGCCAGCAGCTTTGATGTCTATGGCTACACCTTC | CASSFDVYGYTF
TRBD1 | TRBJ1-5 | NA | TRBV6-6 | TGTGCCAGCAGTGCCCCAACAGGGGTCGGACAGCCCCAGCATTTT | CASSAPTGVGQPQHF
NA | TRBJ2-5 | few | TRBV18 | TGTGCCAGCTCACAAAAAGAGACCCAGTACTTC | CASSQKETQYF
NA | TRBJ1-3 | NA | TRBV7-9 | TGTGCCAGCAGCTTACTCAGGGAGGGCTCTGGAAACACCATATATTTT | CASSLLREGSGNTIYF
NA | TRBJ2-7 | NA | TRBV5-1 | TGCGCCAGCAGCCCCCGGGAATCAAACCGGGTCCCGAGCTCCTACGAGCAGTACTTC | CASSPRESNRVPSSYEQYF
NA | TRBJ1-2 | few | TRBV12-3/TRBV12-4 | TGTGCCAGCAGTTCCCGAAGGTATGGCTACACCTTC | CASSSRRYGYTF
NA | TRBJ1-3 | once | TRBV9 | TGTGCCAGCAGCGTAGTCGGGGATAGACTCTCTGGAAACACCATATATTTT | CASSVVGDRLSGNTIYF
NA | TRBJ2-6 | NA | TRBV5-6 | TGTGCCAGCAGCTTGGCTCCAAACTCTGGGGCCAACGTCCTGACTTTC | CASSLAPNSGANVLTF
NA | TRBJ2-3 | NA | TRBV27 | TGTGCCAGCAGTTCAACTCGACAGGGAGGAGTAGTAACAGATACGCAGTATTTT | CASSSTRQGGVVTDTQYF
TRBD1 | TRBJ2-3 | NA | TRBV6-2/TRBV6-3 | TGTGCCAGCAAGGGGACAGGGGGTTCAGATACGCAGTATTTT | CASKGTGGSDTQYF
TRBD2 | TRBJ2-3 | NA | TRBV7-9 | TGTGCCAGCAGCTTAGAGGGACTAGCGGGAGGAGCGACAGATACGCAGTATTTT | CASSLEGLAGGATDTQYF
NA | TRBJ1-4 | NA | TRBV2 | TGTGCCAGCATGGACCGAACGGCTAATGAAAAACTGTTTTTT | CASMDRTANEKLFF
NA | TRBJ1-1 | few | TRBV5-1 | TGCGCCAGCAGCTTATCGAACACTGAAGCTTTCTTT | CASSLSNTEAFF
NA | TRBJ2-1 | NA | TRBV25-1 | TGTGCCCTAAGCGGGCCACACAATGAGCAGTTCTTC | CALSGPHNEQFF
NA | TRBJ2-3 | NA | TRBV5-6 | TGTGCCAGCAGCTTGAGAGGGGTTGGGGGAAAGCTGAATACGCAGTATTTT | CASSLRGVGGKLNTQYF
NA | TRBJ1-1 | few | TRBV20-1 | TGCAGTGCTAGTGCCGGGGGGGCACTCAACACTGAAGCTTTCTTT | CSASAGGALNTEAFF
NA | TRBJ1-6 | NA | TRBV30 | TGTGCCTGGAATGGGGCTCCCTATTCACCCCTCCACTTT | CAWNGAPYSPLHF
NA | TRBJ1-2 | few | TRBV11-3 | TGTGCCAGCAGCCAATACAGGGTTGGGGGCTACACCTTC | CASSQYRVGGYTF
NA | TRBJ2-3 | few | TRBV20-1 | TGCAGTGCTCCTGGGACGGTGGTAGGAGGAGATACGCAGTATTTT | CSAPGTVVGGDTQYF
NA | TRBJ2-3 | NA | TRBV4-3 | TGCGCCAGCAGCCAAGATGCCAATACTAGGTTACGCACAGATACGCAGTATTTT | CASSQDANTRLRTDTQYF
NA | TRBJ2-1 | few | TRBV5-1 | TGCGCCAGCAGCTTGGATGGGAACTCCTACAATGAGCAGTTCTTC | CASSLDGNSYNEQFF
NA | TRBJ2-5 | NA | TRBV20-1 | TGCAGTGCTAGAGATCGAGCGCGAGAGACCCAGTACTTC | CSARDRARETQYF
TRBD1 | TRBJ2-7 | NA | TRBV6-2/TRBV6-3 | TGTGCCAGCAGGGGGGACAGTTTCTACGAGCAGTACTTC | CASRGDSFYEQYF
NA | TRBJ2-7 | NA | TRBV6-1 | TGTGCCAGCAGTGAAGCGCTCAATCGGCGTGGGTACGAGCAGTACTTC | CASSEALNRRGYEQYF
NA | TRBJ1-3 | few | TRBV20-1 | TGCAGTGCTAGAGATCCGGGGGGGGGAAACACCATATATTTT | CSARDPGGGNTIYF
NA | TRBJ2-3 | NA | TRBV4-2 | TGTGCCAGCAGCCGCTCTCTGGGGGCTAGCGGAGGCTCTAGCACAGATACGCAGTATTTT | CASSRSLGASGGSSTDTQYF
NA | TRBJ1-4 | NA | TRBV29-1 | TGCAGCGTTGTATCTTCGGCAACTAATGAAAAACTGTTTTTT | CSVVSSATNEKLFF
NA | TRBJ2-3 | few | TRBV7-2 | TGTGCCAGCAGCTTATTACCGTTCTCAGATACGCAGTATTTT | CASSLLPFSDTQYF
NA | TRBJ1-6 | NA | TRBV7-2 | TGTGCCAGCAGCTTAGGGGTTGTGGCTTCACCCCTCCACTTT | CASSLGVVASPLHF
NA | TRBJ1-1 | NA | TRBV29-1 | TGCAGCGTTGGCGGAATGATGAACACTGAAGCTTTCTTT | CSVGGMMNTEAFF
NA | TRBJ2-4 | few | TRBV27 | TGTGCCAGCAGTTCGAGTTTAGGCGGGACCAAAAACATTCAGTACTTC | CASSSSLGGTKNIQYF
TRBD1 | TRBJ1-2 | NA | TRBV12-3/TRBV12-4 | TGTGCCAGCAGTCCTTTACAGGGGAACTATGGCTACACCTTC | CASSPLQGNYGYTF
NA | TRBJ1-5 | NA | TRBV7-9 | TGTGCCAGCAGCTTATCTCCAGGGGAACAGCCCCAGCATTTT | CASSLSPGEQPQHF
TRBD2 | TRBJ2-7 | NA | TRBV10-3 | TGTGCCATCAGTGAGTCGGGGACTAGCCTTATATGGGCAGGATTC | CAISESGTSLIWAGF
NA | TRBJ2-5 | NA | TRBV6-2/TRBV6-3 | TGTGCCAGCAGCCGATGGTCGAGCGGCCAAGAGACCCAGTACTTC | CASSRWSSGQETQYF
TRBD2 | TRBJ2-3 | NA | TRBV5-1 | TGCGCCAGCAGCTTGGCGACTAGCGGGAGAACAGATACGCAGTATTTT | CASSLATSGRTDTQYF
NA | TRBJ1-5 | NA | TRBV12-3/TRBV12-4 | TGTGCCAGCAGTAAGACAGAGCCCCAGCATTTT | CASSKTEPQHF
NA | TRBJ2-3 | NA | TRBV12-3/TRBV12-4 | TGTGCCAGCAGTTTGAACCCCAGCACAGATACGCAGTATTTT | CASSLNPSTDTQYF
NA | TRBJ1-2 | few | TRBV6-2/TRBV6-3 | TGTGCCAGCAGCCCGATAATTCGGGACTACTATGGCTACACCTTC | CASSPIIRDYYGYTF
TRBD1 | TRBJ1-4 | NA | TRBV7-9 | TGTGCCAGCAGCCCACAGGGGTTGAGAGAAAAACTGTTTTTT | CASSPQGLREKLFF
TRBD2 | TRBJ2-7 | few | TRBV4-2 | TGTGCCAGCAGCCAAGGACTAGCGGGAGAATCCTACGAGCAGTACTTC | CASSQGLAGESYEQYF